This T cell receptor beta chain was retrieved from a study of OX40 agonist ivuxolimab in advanced cancers. Libraries were prepared by immunoSEQ multiplex PCR; TCRdb keeps only in-frame clonotypes and omits some of them. This repertoire shows fewer than 90,000 clones, 85% to 90% found once; its top ten account for less than 4%. V lost 10 bases and J 3 bases, leaving 18 bases between the germline ends. This CDR3 has 14 residues. Germline V gene sequence: CDR1 ENHRY, CDR2 SYGVKD. This specimen was CD4+ or CD8+ T cells sorted from blood, taken in a trial of the OX40 agonist ivuxolimab. The V call is TRBV10-3, the J call TRBJ1-1, with D possibly matching TRBD1 (5 bases). The TCR comes from an adult with an advanced solid tumor such as melanoma, head and neck, liver or kidney cancer. Here the CDR3 reads CATRGAREDTEAFF. In DNA, the CDR3 is TGTGCCACAAGAGGGGCTAGGGAGGACACTGAAGCTTTCTTT.